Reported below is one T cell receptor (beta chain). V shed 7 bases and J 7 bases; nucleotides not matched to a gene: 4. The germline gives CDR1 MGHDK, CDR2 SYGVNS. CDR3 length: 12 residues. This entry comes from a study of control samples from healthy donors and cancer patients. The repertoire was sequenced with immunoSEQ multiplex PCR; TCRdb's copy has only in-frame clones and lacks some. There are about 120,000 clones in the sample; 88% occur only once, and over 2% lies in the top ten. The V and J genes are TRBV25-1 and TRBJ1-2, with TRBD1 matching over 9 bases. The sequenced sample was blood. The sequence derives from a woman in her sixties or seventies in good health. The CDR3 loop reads CASTTGGSGYTF. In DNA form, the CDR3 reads TGTGCCAGCACGACAGGGGGGAGTGGCTACACCTTC.